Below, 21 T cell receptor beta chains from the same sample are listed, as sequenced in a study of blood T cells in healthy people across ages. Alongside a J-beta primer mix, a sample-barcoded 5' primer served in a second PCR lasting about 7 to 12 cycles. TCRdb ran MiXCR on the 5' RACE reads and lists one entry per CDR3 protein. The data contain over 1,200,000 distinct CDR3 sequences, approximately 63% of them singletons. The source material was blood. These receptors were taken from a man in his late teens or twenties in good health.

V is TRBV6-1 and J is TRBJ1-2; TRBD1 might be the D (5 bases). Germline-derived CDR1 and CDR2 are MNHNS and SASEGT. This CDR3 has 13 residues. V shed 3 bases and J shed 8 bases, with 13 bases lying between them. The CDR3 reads CASSDDPRGGYTF. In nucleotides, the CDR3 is TGTGCCAGCAGTGACGACCCGAGGGGAGGCTACACCTTC.

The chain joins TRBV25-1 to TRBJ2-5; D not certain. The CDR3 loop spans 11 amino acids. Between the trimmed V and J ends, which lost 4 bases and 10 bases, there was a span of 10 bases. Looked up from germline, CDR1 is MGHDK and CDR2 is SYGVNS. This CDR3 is CASSVWSDQYF. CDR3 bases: TGTGCCAGCAGTGTATGGTCTGACCAGTACTTC.

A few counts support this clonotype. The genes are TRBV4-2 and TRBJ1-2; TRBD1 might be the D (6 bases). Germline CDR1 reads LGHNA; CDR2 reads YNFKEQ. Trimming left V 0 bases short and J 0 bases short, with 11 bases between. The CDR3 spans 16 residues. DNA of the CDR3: TGTGCCAGCAGCCAAGATCCTGGGACATCTAACTATGGCTACACCTTC. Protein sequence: CASSQDPGTSNYGYTF.

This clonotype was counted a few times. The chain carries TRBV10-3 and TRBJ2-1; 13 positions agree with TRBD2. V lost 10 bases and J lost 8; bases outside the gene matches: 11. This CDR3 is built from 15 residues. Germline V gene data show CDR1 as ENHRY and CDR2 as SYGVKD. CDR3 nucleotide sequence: TGTGCCACCCACGGACTAGCGGGAGTATCCGATGAGCAGTTCTTC. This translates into CATHGLAGVSDEQFF.

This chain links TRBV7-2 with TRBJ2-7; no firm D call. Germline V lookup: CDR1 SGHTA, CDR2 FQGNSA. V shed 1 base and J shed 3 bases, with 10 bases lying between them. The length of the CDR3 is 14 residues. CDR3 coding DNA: TGTGCCAGCAGCTTAGACTCCCAAGACTACGAGCAGTACTTC. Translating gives CASSLDSQDYEQYF.

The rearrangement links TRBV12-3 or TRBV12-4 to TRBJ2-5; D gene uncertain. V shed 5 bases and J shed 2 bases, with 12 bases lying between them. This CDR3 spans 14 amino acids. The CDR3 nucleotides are TGTGCCAGCAGTATGACCGCCGAACAAGAGACCCAGTACTTC. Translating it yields CASSMTAEQETQYF.

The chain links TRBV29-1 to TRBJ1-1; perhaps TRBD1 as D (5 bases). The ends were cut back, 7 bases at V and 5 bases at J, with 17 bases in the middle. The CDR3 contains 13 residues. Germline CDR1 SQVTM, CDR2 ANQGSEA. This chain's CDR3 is CSAPSGFNTEAFF. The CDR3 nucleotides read TGCAGCGCTCCCTCAGGGTTTAATACTGAAGCTTTCTTT.

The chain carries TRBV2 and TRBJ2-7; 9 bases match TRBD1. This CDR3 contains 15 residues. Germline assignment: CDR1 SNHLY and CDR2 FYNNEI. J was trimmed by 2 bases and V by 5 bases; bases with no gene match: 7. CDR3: CASSHARTGAYEQYF. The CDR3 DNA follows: TGTGCCAGCAGTCACGCCCGGACAGGGGCCTACGAGCAGTACTTC. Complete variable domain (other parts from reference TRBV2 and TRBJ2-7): EPEVTQTPSHQVTQMGQEVILRCVPISNHLYFYWYRQILGQKVEFLVSFYNNEISEKSEIFDDQFSVERPDGSNFTLKIRSTKLEDSAMYFCASSHARTGAYEQYFGPGTRLTVT.

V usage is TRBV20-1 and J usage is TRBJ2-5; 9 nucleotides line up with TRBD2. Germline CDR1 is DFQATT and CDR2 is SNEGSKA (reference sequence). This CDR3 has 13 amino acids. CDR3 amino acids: CSLAGGHQETQYF. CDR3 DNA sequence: TGCAGCCTGGCGGGAGGGCACCAAGAGACCCAGTACTTC.

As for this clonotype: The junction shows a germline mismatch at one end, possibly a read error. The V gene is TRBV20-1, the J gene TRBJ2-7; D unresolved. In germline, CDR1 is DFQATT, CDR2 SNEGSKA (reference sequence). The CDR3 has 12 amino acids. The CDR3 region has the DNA TGCAGTGCTGGAGAAGTTTCGTTCGAGCAGTACTTC. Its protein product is CSAGEVSFEQYF.

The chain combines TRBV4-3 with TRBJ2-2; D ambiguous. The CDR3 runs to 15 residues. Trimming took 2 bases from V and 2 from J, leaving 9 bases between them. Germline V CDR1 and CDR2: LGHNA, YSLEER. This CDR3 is CASSQHLTNTGELFF. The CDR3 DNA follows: TGCGCCAGCAGCCAACACCTCACCAACACCGGGGAGCTGTTTTTT.

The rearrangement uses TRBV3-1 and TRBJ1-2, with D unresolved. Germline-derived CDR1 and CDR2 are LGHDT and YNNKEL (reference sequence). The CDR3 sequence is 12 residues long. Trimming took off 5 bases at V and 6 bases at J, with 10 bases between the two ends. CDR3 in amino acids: CASSAGRDGYTF. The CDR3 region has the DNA TGTGCCAGCAGCGCAGGAAGGGATGGCTACACCTTC.

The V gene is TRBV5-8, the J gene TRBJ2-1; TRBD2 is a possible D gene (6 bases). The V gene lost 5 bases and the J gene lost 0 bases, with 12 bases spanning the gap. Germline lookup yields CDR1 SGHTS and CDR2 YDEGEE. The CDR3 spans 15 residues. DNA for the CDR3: TGTGCCAGCAGGCGGGGAGTAGCCTCCTACAATGAGCAGTTCTTC. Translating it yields CASRRGVASYNEQFF. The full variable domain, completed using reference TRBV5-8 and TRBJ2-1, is EAGVTQSPTHLIKTRGQQATLRCSPISGHTSVYWYQQALGLGLQFLLWYDEGEERNRGNFPPRFSGRQFPNYSSELNVNALELEDSALYLCASRRGVASYNEQFFGPGTRLTVL.

The chain's CDR3 is CSVEDRDFYGYTF. The CDR3 DNA is TGCAGCGTTGAAGATCGGGACTTCTATGGCTACACCTTC. The chain employs TRBV29-1 and TRBJ1-2, with D perhaps matching TRBD1 (5 bases). The germline V gene has CDR1 SQVTM and CDR2 ANQGSEA. V was shortened by 0 bases and J by 4 bases, with 9 bases between the two germline ends. This CDR3 has 13 residues.

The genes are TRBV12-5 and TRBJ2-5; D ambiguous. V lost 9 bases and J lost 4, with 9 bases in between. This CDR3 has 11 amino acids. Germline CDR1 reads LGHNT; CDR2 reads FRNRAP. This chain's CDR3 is CASVGVETQYF. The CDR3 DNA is TGTGCTAGCGTTGGAGTAGAGACCCAGTACTTC.

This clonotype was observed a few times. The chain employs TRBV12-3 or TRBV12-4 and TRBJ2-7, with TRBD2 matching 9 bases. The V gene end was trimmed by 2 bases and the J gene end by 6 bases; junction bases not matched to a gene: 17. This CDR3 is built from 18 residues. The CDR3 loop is CASSLTPLFNSGRGEQYF. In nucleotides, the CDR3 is TGTGCCAGCAGTTTAACCCCCCTTTTTAATAGCGGGAGAGGCGAGCAGTACTTC.

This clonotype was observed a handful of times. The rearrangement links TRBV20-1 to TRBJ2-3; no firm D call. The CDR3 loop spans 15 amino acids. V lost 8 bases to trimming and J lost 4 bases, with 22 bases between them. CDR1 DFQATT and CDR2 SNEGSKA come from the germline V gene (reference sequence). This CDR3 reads CSPTHRDGFSDTQYF. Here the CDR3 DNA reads TGCAGTCCTACCCACAGAGACGGATTCTCAGATACGCAGTATTTT.

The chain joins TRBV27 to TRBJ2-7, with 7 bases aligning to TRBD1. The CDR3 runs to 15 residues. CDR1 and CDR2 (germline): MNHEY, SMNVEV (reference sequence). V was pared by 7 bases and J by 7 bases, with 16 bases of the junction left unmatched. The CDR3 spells CASNRQGPVGIEQYF. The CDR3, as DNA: TGTGCCAGCAACCGACAGGGCCCGGTGGGGATAGAGCAGTACTTC.

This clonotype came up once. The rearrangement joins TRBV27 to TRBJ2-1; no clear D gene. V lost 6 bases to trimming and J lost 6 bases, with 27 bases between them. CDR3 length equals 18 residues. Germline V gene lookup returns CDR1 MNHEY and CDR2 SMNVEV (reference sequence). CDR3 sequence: CASRLLIPVGVGANEQFF. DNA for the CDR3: TGTGCCAGCAGACTACTTATACCCGTCGGAGTAGGAGCCAATGAGCAGTTCTTC.

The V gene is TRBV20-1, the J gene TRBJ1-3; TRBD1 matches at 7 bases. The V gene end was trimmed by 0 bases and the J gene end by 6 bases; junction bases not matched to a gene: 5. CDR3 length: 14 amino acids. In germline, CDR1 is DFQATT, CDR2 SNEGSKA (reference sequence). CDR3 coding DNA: TGCAGTGCTAGAGATACCGACAGGGCAAACACCATATATTTT. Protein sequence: CSARDTDRANTIYF.

CDR3 sequence: CSARDSGSSINEQFF. The CDR3 DNA reads TGCAGTGCTAGAGATAGCGGGAGTTCGATCAATGAGCAGTTCTTC. The chain is built from TRBV20-1 and TRBJ2-1; 9 positions match TRBD2. The CDR3 consists of 15 residues. V gave up 0 bases and J gave up 6 bases; unmatched junction bases: 6. Germline values: CDR1 DFQATT, CDR2 SNEGSKA (reference sequence).